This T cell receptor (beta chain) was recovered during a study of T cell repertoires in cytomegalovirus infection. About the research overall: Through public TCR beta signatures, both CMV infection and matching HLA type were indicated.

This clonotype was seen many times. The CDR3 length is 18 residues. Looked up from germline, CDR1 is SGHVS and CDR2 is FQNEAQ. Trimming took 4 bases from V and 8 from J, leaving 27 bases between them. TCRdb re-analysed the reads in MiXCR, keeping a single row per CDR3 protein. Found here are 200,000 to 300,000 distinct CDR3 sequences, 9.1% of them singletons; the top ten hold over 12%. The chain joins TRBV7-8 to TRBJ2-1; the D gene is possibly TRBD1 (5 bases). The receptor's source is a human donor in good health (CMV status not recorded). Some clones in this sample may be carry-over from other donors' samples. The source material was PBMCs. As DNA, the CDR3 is TGTGCCAGCAGCTCCCGCCACAGGCAATCCTCTATAGGGGATGAGCAGTTCTTC. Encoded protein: CASSSRHRQSSIGDEQFF. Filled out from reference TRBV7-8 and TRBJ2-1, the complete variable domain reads GAGVSQSPRYKVAKRGQDVALRCDPISGHVSLFWYQQALGQGPEFLTYFQNEAQLDKSGLPSDRFFAERPEGSVSTLKIQRTQQEDSAVYLCASSSRHRQSSIGDEQFFGPGTRLTVL.